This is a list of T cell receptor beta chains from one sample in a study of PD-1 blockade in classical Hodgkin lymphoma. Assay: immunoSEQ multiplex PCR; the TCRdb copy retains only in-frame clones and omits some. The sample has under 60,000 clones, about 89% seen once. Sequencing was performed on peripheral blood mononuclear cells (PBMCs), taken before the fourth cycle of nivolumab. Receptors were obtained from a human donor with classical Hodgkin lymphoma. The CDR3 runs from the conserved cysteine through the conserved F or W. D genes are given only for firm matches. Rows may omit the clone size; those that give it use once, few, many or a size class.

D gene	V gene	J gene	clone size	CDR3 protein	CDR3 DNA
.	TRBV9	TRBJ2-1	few	CASSVEHNEQFF	TGTGCCAGCAGCGTAGAGCACAATGAGCAGTTCTTC
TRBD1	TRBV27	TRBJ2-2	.	CASSLFGRGSNTGELFF	TGTGCCAGCAGTTTATTTGGCAGGGGGTCGAACACCGGGGAGCTGTTTTTT
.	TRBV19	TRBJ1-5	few	CASSMINQGENQPQHF	TGTGCCAGTAGTATGATTAATCAGGGCGAAAATCAGCCCCAGCATTTT
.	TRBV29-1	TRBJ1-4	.	CSAFRDSNEKLFF	TGCAGCGCCTTCCGGGACTCTAATGAAAAACTGTTTTTT
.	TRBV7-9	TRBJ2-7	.	CASSLVGRPYEQYF	TGTGCCAGCAGCTTAGTGGGCAGACCCTACGAGCAGTACTTC
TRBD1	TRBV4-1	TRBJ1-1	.	CASSWGQGGGEAFF	TGCGCCAGCAGCTGGGGACAGGGGGGAGGTGAAGCTTTCTTT
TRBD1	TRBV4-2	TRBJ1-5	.	CASSPGDRGDSNQPQHF	TGTGCCAGCAGCCCCGGGGACAGGGGGGATAGCAATCAGCCCCAGCATTTT
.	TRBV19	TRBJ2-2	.	CASSIYFSAGELFF	TGTGCCAGTAGTATTTACTTTTCCGCCGGGGAGCTGTTTTTT
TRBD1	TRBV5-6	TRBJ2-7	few	CASALGQRYEQYF	TGTGCCAGCGCCCTGGGACAGCGCTACGAGCAGTACTTC
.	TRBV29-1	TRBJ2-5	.	CSVRRGRGETQYF	TGCAGCGTTCGAAGGGGTAGAGGGGAGACCCAGTACTTC
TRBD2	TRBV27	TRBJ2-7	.	CASSPSLAAPYEQYF	TGTGCCAGCAGTCCATCTCTAGCGGCCCCCTACGAGCAGTACTTC
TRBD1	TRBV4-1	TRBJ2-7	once	CASSQGDSSRGPPYEQYF	TGCGCCAGCAGCCAAGGGGATTCCAGCAGGGGGCCCCCCTACGAGCAGTACTTC
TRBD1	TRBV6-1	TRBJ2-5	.	CASSVSPRAGGRETQYF	TGTGCCAGCAGTGTGTCCCCCCGGGCAGGGGGCAGGGAGACCCAGTACTTC
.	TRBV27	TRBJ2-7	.	CASSFAGPKGKYF	TGTGCCAGCAGTTTTGCGGGACCCAAGGGCAAGTACTTC
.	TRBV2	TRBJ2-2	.	CASRDRTATNTGELFF	TGTGCCAGCAGAGATAGGACAGCCACGAACACCGGGGAGCTGTTTTTT
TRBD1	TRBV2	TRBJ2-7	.	CASRRDRPSYEQYF	TGTGCCAGTAGACGGGACAGGCCCTCCTACGAGCAGTACTTC
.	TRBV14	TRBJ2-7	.	CASSQQGGWYEQYF	TGTGCCAGCAGCCAACAGGGGGGTTGGTACGAGCAGTACTTC
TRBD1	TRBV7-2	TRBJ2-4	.	CASSGTGFPLAKNIQYF	TGTGCCAGCAGCGGGACAGGTTTTCCTTTAGCCAAAAACATTCAGTACTTC
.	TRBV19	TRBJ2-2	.	CASSIEGKNTGELFF	TGTGCCAGTAGTATTGAAGGAAAAAACACCGGGGAGCTGTTTTTT
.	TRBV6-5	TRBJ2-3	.	CASGRTGDWDTQYF	TGTGCCAGCGGACGGACTGGGGATTGGGATACGCAGTATTTT
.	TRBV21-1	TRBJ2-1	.	CASSPDLAGGPFLGFF	TGTGCCAGCAGCCCCGACCTAGCGGGAGGGCCATTTTTGGGATTCTTC
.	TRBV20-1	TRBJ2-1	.	CSADGSSEQFF	TGCAGTGCTGACGGTAGCAGTGAGCAGTTCTTC
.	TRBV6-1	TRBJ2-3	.	CASSVMVLDYTDTQYF	TGTGCCAGCAGTGTTATGGTACTAGACTACACAGATACGCAGTATTTT
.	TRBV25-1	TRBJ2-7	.	CASSFQGYEQYF	TGTGCCAGCAGTTTTCAGGGTTACGAGCAGTACTTC
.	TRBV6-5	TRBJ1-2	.	CASSYYSQAGGYGYTF	TGTGCCAGCAGTTACTATTCGCAGGCGGGGGGCTATGGCTACACCTTC
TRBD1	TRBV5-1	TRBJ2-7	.	CASSSVQGSYEQYF	TGCGCCAGCAGCTCCGTACAGGGGTCCTACGAGCAGTACTTC
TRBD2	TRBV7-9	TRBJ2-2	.	CASSLAVASGSRSGELFF	TGTGCCAGCAGCTTAGCGGTGGCTAGCGGGAGTAGGAGCGGGGAGCTGTTTTTT
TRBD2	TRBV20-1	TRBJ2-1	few	CSAGTSGGLFF	TGCAGTGCTGGGACTAGCGGAGGTCTGTTCTTC
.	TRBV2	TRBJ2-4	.	CASRGSLAKNIQYF	TGTGCCAGCAGAGGGAGTCTAGCCAAAAACATTCAGTACTTC
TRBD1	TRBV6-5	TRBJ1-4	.	CASSYTGTGINEKLFF	TGTGCCAGCAGTTACACCGGGACAGGGATTAATGAAAAACTGTTTTTT
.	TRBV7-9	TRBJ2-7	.	CASSLVGTGEQYF	TGTGCCAGCAGCTTAGTGGGTACAGGGGAGCAGTACTTC
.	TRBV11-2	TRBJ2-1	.	CASSPRAIKSSYNEQFF	TGTGCCAGCAGCCCTAGGGCGATCAAGAGCTCCTACAATGAGCAGTTCTTC
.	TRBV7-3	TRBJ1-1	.	CASSQEVNTEAFF	TGTGCCAGCAGCCAGGAGGTGAACACTGAAGCTTTCTTT
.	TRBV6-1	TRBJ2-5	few	CASSEGTHQETQYF	TGTGCCAGCAGTGAGGGGACTCACCAAGAGACCCAGTACTTC
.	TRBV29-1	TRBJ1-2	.	CSVGTQYYGYTF	TGCAGCGTTGGAACACAATACTATGGCTACACCTTC
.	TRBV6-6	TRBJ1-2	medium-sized	CASSPDGAYGYTF	TGTGCCAGCAGCCCAGACGGAGCCTATGGCTACACCTTC
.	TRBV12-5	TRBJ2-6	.	CASGIVNAGQSRANVLTF	TGTGCTAGTGGTATCGTTAATGCAGGACAAAGTCGGGCCAACGTCCTGACTTTC
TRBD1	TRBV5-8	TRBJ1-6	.	CASSQDQGGGSPLHF	TGCGCCAGCAGCCAAGATCAGGGGGGAGGTTCACCCCTCCACTTT
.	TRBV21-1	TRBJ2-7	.	CASSNEGHGAQPFSYEQYF	TGTGCCAGCAGCAACGAGGGCCATGGGGCGCAACCGTTCTCCTACGAGCAGTACTTC
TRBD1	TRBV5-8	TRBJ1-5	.	CASSLARQGSRNQPQHF	TGTGCCAGCAGCTTGGCCCGACAGGGTTCGCGCAATCAGCCCCAGCATTTT
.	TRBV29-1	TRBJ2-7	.	CSVFEVSEQYF	TGCAGCGTTTTCGAGGTCTCCGAGCAGTACTTC
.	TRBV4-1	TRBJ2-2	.	CASSQDLDSANTGELFF	TGCGCCAGCAGCCAAGATCTGGACAGCGCGAACACCGGGGAGCTGTTTTTT
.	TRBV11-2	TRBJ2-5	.	CASSLDLGAGETQYF	TGTGCCAGCAGCTTAGATTTGGGGGCCGGAGAGACCCAGTACTTC
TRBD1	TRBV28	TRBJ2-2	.	CASSFLGSRQGRRTGELFF	TGTGCCAGCAGTTTTTTGGGATCCCGACAGGGGCGGAGAACCGGGGAGCTGTTTTTT
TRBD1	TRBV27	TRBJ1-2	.	CASSGQGINYGYTF	TGTGCCAGCAGTGGACAGGGGATTAACTATGGCTACACCTTC
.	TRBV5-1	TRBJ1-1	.	CASSVTSANTEAFF	TGCGCCAGCAGCGTGACTAGCGCGAACACTGAAGCTTTCTTT
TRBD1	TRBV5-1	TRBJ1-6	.	CASSFRDSTLSPLHF	TGCGCCAGCAGCTTTCGGGACAGCACGCTTTCACCCCTCCACTTT
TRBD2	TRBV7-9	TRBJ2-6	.	CASRSLAGGSGANVLTF	TGTGCCAGCAGATCCCTAGCGGGAGGGTCTGGGGCCAACGTCCTGACTTTC
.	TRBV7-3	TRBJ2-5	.	CASSASGGTETQYF	TGTGCCAGCAGCGCGAGTGGGGGTACAGAGACCCAGTACTTC
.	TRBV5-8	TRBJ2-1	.	CASSLDSGLPNEQFF	TGTGCCAGCAGCTTGGATAGCGGACTACCCAATGAGCAGTTCTTC
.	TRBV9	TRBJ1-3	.	CASSVTPTWTSGNTIYF	TGTGCCAGCAGCGTTACTCCCACTTGGACCTCTGGAAACACCATATATTTT
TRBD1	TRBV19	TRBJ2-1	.	CASSHHRGSNEQFF	TGTGCCAGTAGTCACCACAGGGGAAGCAATGAGCAGTTCTTC
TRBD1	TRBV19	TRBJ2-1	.	CASSSTGTGSPYNEQFF	TGTGCCAGTAGTTCCACCGGGACAGGGAGCCCTTACAATGAGCAGTTCTTC
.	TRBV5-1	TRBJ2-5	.	CASSLAVAERETQYF	TGCGCCAGCAGCTTGGCCGTAGCGGAGAGGGAGACCCAGTACTTC
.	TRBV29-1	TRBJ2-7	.	CSVTLRVDEQYF	TGCAGCGTCACCTTGCGCGTCGACGAGCAGTACTTC